Following are 27 T cell receptor beta chains from one sample sequenced in a study of blood T cell repertoires in COVID-19. Produced via immunoSEQ multiplex PCR; TCRdb's table is partial and in-frame only. The repertoire holds 180,000 or so clones, with over 75% as singletons. The material sequenced was peripheral blood. These receptors were collected from an elderly woman with active or convalescent COVID-19.

The gene calls are TRBV10-3 and TRBJ2-5; 9 bases line up with TRBD1. This CDR3 comprises 15 residues. Germline trimming cut 4 bases from V and 5 bases from J; bases unmatched to any gene: 8. CDR1 is ENHRY and CDR2 is SYGVKD in the germline V gene. In DNA form, the CDR3 reads TGTGCCATCAGTGGAACCGGGACAGGGTGGGAGACCCAGTACTTC. Protein: CAISGTGTGWETQYF.

The count of this clone is one. The rearrangement links TRBV5-1 to TRBJ2-3; TRBD1 matches 9 bases. The CDR3 is 16 residues long. With V trimmed by 3 bases and J by 2 bases, 7 bases remained unmatched. In germline, CDR1 is SGHRS, CDR2 YFSETQ. CDR3 sequence reads: CASSSSGTGSTDTQYF. As DNA, the CDR3 is TGCGCCAGCAGCTCCTCCGGGACAGGGTCCACAGATACGCAGTATTTT.

The chain combines TRBV7-2 with TRBJ1-4; TRBD1 aligns across 9 bases. CDR3 length: 19 amino acids. Germline-derived CDR1 and CDR2 are SGHTA and FQGNSA. V was clipped by 0 bases and J by 5 bases; unmatched bases: 13. The CDR3 nucleotides are TGTGCCAGCAGCTTAGCAAACCCATCCCACAGGGGGCCGAATGAAAAACTGTTTTTT. It encodes CASSLANPSHRGPNEKLFF.

This clone has a handful of counts. In nucleotides, the CDR3 is TGTGCCAGCAGTTACTCCTCCCCCTCCTACAATGAGCAGTTCTTC. Its translation is CASSYSSPSYNEQFF. The chain combines TRBV6-5 with TRBJ2-1, with no clear D. The germline V gene encodes CDR1 MNHEY and CDR2 SVGAGI. This CDR3 is built from 15 residues. V was pared by 0 bases and J by 0 bases, with 6 bases between.

This clone came up once. The chain recombines TRBV2 with TRBJ2-1, with 15 bases identical to TRBD2. CDR3 length: 18 residues. The J segment lost 0 bases and the V segment lost 5 bases, leaving 5 bases of the junction unmatched. Germline CDR1 is SNHLY and CDR2 is FYNNEI. The DNA for the CDR3 is TGTGCCAGCAGTCCCGGGACTAGCGGGGGGCGCTCCTACAATGAGCAGTTCTTC. Translation gives CASSPGTSGGRSYNEQFF.

This sequence joins TRBV28 and TRBJ1-2, with 8 bases identical to TRBD1. J was trimmed by 7 bases and V by 6 bases; bases with no gene match: 10. Germline-derived CDR1 and CDR2 are MDHEN and SYDVKM. The CDR3 runs to 14 residues. CDR3 protein: CASSYGQGGGGYTF. In nucleotides, the CDR3 is TGTGCCAGCAGCTATGGACAGGGAGGAGGTGGCTACACCTTC.

This clone was observed a handful of times. J is TRBJ1-2 and V is TRBV5-8; D ambiguous. This CDR3 contains 14 residues. V was shortened by 0 bases and J by 2 bases, with 8 bases between the two germline ends. Germline V gene lookup returns CDR1 SGHTS and CDR2 YDEGEE. This CDR3 reads CASSLATLNYGYTF. In nucleotides, the CDR3 is TGTGCCAGCAGCTTGGCCACTTTAAACTATGGCTACACCTTC.

For this clone: Other DNA sequences in this specimen translate into the identical CDR3. The CDR3, as DNA: TGTGCCAGCAGCCGTCTGACAGCGAACACTGAAGCTTTCTTT. Translated, it gives CASSRLTANTEAFF. V gene TRBV7-2 combines with J gene TRBJ1-1; a possible D gene is TRBD1 (5 bases). The germline gives CDR1 SGHTA, CDR2 FQGNSA. V was cut by 5 bases and J by 1 base, with 11 bases left in between. This CDR3 region has 14 residues. The entire variable domain, with the rest obtained from reference TRBV7-2 and TRBJ1-1, is as follows: GAGVSQSPSNKVTEKGKDVELRCDPISGHTALYWYRQSLGQGLEFLIYFQGNSAPDKSGLPSDRFSAERTGGSVSTLTIQRTQQEDSAVYLCASSRLTANTEAFFGQGTRLTVV.

The V gene is TRBV13, the J gene TRBJ2-5; TRBD1 matches at 9 bases. The V gene's germline CDR1 is PRHDT and CDR2 FYEKMQ (reference sequence). Trimming at V came to 5 bases and at J to 4 bases, leaving 8 bases not matched to a gene. The CDR3 sequence is 15 residues long. CDR3 residues: CASSRRMTGGETQYF. For the CDR3, the DNA is TGTGCCAGCAGCCGACGGATGACAGGGGGAGAGACCCAGTACTTC.

In this sample, this clone turned up a few times. This sequence joins TRBV6-5 and TRBJ1-1, with D perhaps TRBD1 (5 bases). Per the germline V gene, CDR1 is MNHEY and CDR2 is SVGAGI. The V end lost 5 bases, the J end lost 3 bases, and 13 bases lay between the germline ends. The CDR3 loop spans 14 amino acids. CDR3 amino acids: CASSPLSRDTEAFF. Here the CDR3 DNA reads TGTGCCAGCAGTCCCCTTAGCAGGGACACTGAAGCTTTCTTT.

The V gene is TRBV9, the J gene TRBJ1-4; TRBD1 is a possible D gene (6 bases). V was pared by 2 bases and J by 7 bases, with 15 bases between. From germline, CDR1 is SGDLS and CDR2 YYNGEE. This CDR3 has 15 amino acids. CDR3 region: CASSVLGGGGEKLFF. In DNA form, the CDR3 reads TGTGCCAGCAGCGTTCTTGGGGGCGGGGGTGAAAAACTGTTTTTT.

This clone appeared a few times. J is TRBJ2-7 and V is TRBV11-1, with 7 bases aligning to TRBD1. The trim removed 7 bases at V and 3 bases at J, leaving 6 bases unmatched. This CDR3 comprises 13 residues. The germline V gene has CDR1 SGHAT and CDR2 FQDESV (reference sequence). CDR3 sequence (DNA): TGTGCCAGCAACCGAGGGGACAGCTACGAGCAGTACTTC. It codes for CASNRGDSYEQYF.

This sequence joins TRBV7-5 and TRBJ1-4. TRBV7-5 is listed as a pseudogene. This CDR3 contains 16 residues. The CDR3 reads CARSLPLREGGEKLFF. The CDR3, as DNA: TGTGCCAGAAGCTTACCTTTGAGGGAGGGCGGCGAAAAACTGTTTTTT.

This sequence joins TRBV6-4 and TRBJ1-2; 9 positions match TRBD1. Germline-derived CDR1 and CDR2 are MRHNA and SNTAGT. The ends lost 0 bases at V and 8 bases at J; junction bases unmatched: 7. The CDR3 is 15 residues long. CDR3 in amino acids: CASSDSAGTGRGYTF. CDR3 sequence (DNA): TGTGCCAGCAGTGACTCCGCCGGGACAGGGAGAGGCTACACCTTC.

The V call is TRBV18, the J call TRBJ1-4; 8 bases line up with TRBD1. The ends lost 6 bases at V and 5 bases at J; junction bases unmatched: 8. Germline CDR1 is KGHSH and CDR2 is LQKENI. The length of the CDR3 is 15 residues. In nucleotides, the CDR3 is TGTGCCAGCTCCCTAAGCAGGGGGCAGAATGAAAAACTGTTTTTT. Residues: CASSLSRGQNEKLFF.

The chain couples TRBV5-1 to TRBJ2-3; 9 nucleotides align to TRBD1. Germline V gene data show CDR1 as SGHRS and CDR2 as YFSETQ. Losses at the gene ends were 4 bases for V and 0 bases for J; bases not matched to a gene: 6. The CDR3 consists of 16 residues. This chain's CDR3 is CASSQTGGLSTDTQYF. CDR3 nucleotides: TGCGCCAGCAGCCAAACAGGGGGCCTTAGCACAGATACGCAGTATTTT.

The chain uses TRBV21-1 and TRBJ1-1; the table's TRBD1 call for D was not verified on the DNA. TRBV21-1 is described as a pseudogene. This CDR3 spans 15 amino acids. The CDR3 bases are TGTGCCAGCACCGAGTACAGGGAACGGATCACTGAAGCTTTCTTT. This encodes CASTEYRERITEAFF.

This clone turned up a few times. This rearrangement joins TRBV25-1 to TRBJ1-5; no clear D gene. Germline assignment: CDR1 MGHDK and CDR2 SYGVNS. Trimming left V 2 bases short and J 7 bases short, with 9 bases between. The CDR3 totals 13 residues. The CDR3, as DNA: TGTGCCAGCAGTGAAGGGGAGGTACAGCCCCAGCATTTT. This encodes CASSEGEVQPQHF.

V gene TRBV9 combines with J gene TRBJ2-2; 8 bases map to TRBD2. CDR3 length equals 15 residues. Looked up from germline, CDR1 is SGDLS and CDR2 is YYNGEE. V lost 1 base to trimming and J lost 3 bases; unmatched junction nucleotides: 2. In DNA, the CDR3 is TGTGCCAGCAGCGTATCAGCGGGAGACACCGGGGAGCTGTTTTTT. It encodes CASSVSAGDTGELFF.

In this sample, this clone turned up once. This chain uses TRBV7-9 with TRBJ1-2; TRBD1 is a possible D gene (6 bases). V lost 1 base and J lost 4, with 10 bases in between. Germline assignment: CDR1 SEHNR and CDR2 FQNEAQ (reference sequence). This CDR3 region has 14 residues. This CDR3 is CASSLGTVSYGYTF. The CDR3 DNA is TGTGCCAGCAGCTTAGGGACAGTGAGCTATGGCTACACCTTC.

The CDR3 is CASSPSLIDQPQHF. CDR3 sequence (DNA): TGTGCCAGCAGCCCATCACTTATTGATCAGCCCCAGCATTTT. The chain employs TRBV28 and TRBJ1-5; D call uncertain. Germline CDR1 MDHEN, CDR2 SYDVKM. CDR3 length: 14 residues. Trimming left V 6 bases short and J 5 bases short, with 14 bases between.

This clone has more than one count but fewer than ten. The V gene is TRBV28, the J gene TRBJ2-2; 9 nucleotides agree with TRBD2. The junction had 8 bases not matched to a gene; V was cut back by 6 bases and J by 6 bases. This CDR3 contains 15 residues. Germline lookup yields CDR1 MDHEN and CDR2 SYDVKM. The CDR3 nucleotides read TGTGCCAGCAGCCCTCCTGGCGGGGGGGCCGGGGAGCTGTTTTTT. This codes for CASSPPGGGAGELFF.

The chain carries TRBV6-6 and TRBJ2-7; 9 bases are a match to TRBD1. The CDR3 covers 16 residues. Germline V gene lookup returns CDR1 MNHNY and CDR2 SVGAGI (reference sequence). The J segment lost 5 bases and the V segment lost 1 base, leaving 9 bases of the junction unmatched. The CDR3 is CASSYYRTGVSNEQYF. The CDR3 DNA follows: TGTGCCAGCAGTTACTACCGGACAGGGGTTAGTAACGAGCAGTACTTC.

This chain joins TRBV5-4 and TRBJ1-6; D not certain. With 4 bases removed from V and 1 base from J, the gap between germline ends came to 6 bases. This CDR3 is built from 14 residues. The germline gives CDR1 SGHNT, CDR2 YYREEE (reference sequence). CDR3 amino acids: CASSPGSYNSPLHF. The CDR3 DNA reads as TGTGCCAGCAGCCCGGGGTCCTATAATTCACCCCTCCACTTT.

This chain links TRBV28 with TRBJ2-7; D is unresolved. Germline values: CDR1 MDHEN, CDR2 SYDVKM. This CDR3 has 14 amino acids. Trimming took 5 bases from V and 3 from J, leaving 14 bases between them. The CDR3 reads CASSPPVQHYEQYF. For the CDR3, the DNA is TGTGCCAGCAGTCCACCGGTACAGCACTACGAGCAGTACTTC.

The chain is built from TRBV5-1 and TRBJ1-3, with D perhaps matching TRBD1 (6 bases). The V gene's germline CDR1 is SGHRS and CDR2 YFSETQ. CDR3 length: 14 residues. The V gene lost 2 bases and the J gene lost 2 bases, with 8 bases spanning the gap. DNA for the CDR3: TGCGCCAGCAGCTTCGGACAGACTGGAAACACCATATATTTT. Encoded protein: CASSFGQTGNTIYF.

The chain combines TRBV19 with TRBJ2-1; D is possibly TRBD2 (6 bases). V gave up 4 bases and J gave up 2 bases, with 6 bases separating them. This CDR3 is built from 13 residues. The germline gives CDR1 LNHDA, CDR2 SQIVND (reference sequence). CDR3 nucleotides: TGTGCCAGTAGTAGCGGGGCCTACAATGAGCAGTTCTTC. It translates to CASSSGAYNEQFF.